This record covers a single T cell receptor (beta chain). This specimen comes from a study of shared clonotypes between healthy human individuals. For every subset, genomic DNA was evenly distributed across several immunoSEQ plates. Sequencing was performed with immunoSEQ multiplex PCR; in TCRdb, only in-frame clones are kept and a portion is missing. In the table there are around 1,100,000 clones, roughly 80% of which are singletons. Trimming took 4 bases from V and 2 from J, leaving 12 bases between them. The germline V gene encodes CDR1 SGDLS and CDR2 YYNGEE. The CDR3 has 14 residues. Free of recent acute infections or vaccinations, the donors were healthy HIV-negative adults.

The sample taken for sequencing was memory CD4+ T cells from PBMCs. Regarding subset: CD45RA-negative fraction. This sequence was found in a man between 18 and 29 years old in good health. Some clones in this sample may be carry-over from other donors' samples. The J gene is TRBJ1-2, the V gene TRBV9; possible D gene TRBD1, 6 bases. In DNA form, the CDR3 reads TGTGCCAGCAGCCCTTCGGACAGAAACTATGGCTACACCTTC. It yields the protein CASSPSDRNYGYTF.